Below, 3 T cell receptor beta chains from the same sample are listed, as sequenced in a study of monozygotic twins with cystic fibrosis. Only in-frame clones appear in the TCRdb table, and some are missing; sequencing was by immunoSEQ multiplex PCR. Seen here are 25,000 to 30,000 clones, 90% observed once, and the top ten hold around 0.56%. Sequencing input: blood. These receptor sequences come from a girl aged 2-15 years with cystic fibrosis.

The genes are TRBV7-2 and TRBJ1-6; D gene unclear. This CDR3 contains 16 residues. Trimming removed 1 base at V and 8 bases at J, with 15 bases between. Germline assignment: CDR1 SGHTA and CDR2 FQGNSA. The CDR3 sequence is CASSLGRRGNHSPLHF. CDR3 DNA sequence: TGTGCCAGCAGCTTAGGTCGAAGAGGGAATCATTCACCCCTCCACTTT.

CDR3 residues: CASSTGQGVYTF. Here the CDR3 DNA reads TGTGCCAGCAGTACCGGACAGGGGGTCTACACCTTC. The chain combines TRBV6-6 with TRBJ1-2; TRBD1 matches 10 bases. J lost 10 bases, V lost 5 bases, and 4 bases had no gene match. Looked up from germline, CDR1 is MNHNY and CDR2 is SVGAGI (reference sequence). The CDR3 spans 12 residues.

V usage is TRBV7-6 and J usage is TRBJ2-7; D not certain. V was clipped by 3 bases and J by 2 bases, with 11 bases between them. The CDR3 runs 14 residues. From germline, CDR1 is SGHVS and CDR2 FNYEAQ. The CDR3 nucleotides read TGTGCCAGCAGCTTGTCTGCGCTTACCTACGAGCAGTACTTC. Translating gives CASSLSALTYEQYF.